The 7 T cell receptor beta chains presented below share a single source sample, sequenced in a study of patients and donors after allogeneic stem cell transplantation. Each CDR3 protein is one row after TCRdb ran MiXCR on the RT-PCR reads. The table includes about a million distinct CDR3 sequences, roughly 18% detected once. The specimen sequenced was blood, either unsorted or a sorted T cell fraction (not recorded which). These receptors all come from a human donor who was either an allogeneic HSCT recipient or a stem cell or donor lymphocyte infusion donor (not recorded which). It is not recorded whose cells these are; they may come from a transplant donor.

A few counts support this clonotype. The J gene is TRBJ2-6, the V gene TRBV4-2, with D hard to call. This CDR3 region has 18 residues. Germline V gene data show CDR1 as LGHNA and CDR2 as YNFKEQ. The germline V and J ends were trimmed by 4 bases and 0 bases, with 16 bases remaining between them. The CDR3: CASSLRPVKVSGANVLTF. CDR3 nucleotide sequence: TGTGCCAGCAGCCTACGGCCGGTCAAAGTCTCTGGGGCCAACGTCCTGACTTTC.

J is TRBJ2-3 and V is TRBV24-1, with a tentative D call TRBD1 (6 bases). V gave up 4 bases and J gave up 6 bases, with 16 bases separating them. Per germline, CDR1 KGHDR and CDR2 SFDVKD. The CDR3 consists of 15 residues. CDR3 region: CATSDLDSPGDTQYF. DNA for the CDR3: TGTGCCACCAGTGACCTGGACAGCCCGGGGGATACGCAGTATTTT.

This clonotype has a handful of counts. The chain joins TRBV6-4 to TRBJ2-3; TRBD2 is a possible D gene (6 bases). This CDR3 is 15 amino acids long. Between the trimmed V and J ends, which lost 3 bases and 3 bases, there was a span of 13 bases. CDR1 is MRHNA and CDR2 is SNTAGT in the germline V gene. As DNA, the CDR3 is TGTGCCAGCAGTGAAGCCGGGAGTGAGACAGATACGCAGTATTTT. This encodes CASSEAGSETDTQYF.

There are a few counts of this clonotype. CDR3 region: CASTEGTLAGAGELFF. The DNA of the CDR3 is TGTGCCAGCACCGAAGGCACACTAGCCGGGGCCGGGGAGCTGTTTTTT. The chain recombines TRBV7-2 with TRBJ2-2; D possibly corresponds to TRBD2 (6 bases). The V gene's germline CDR1 is SGHTA and CDR2 FQGNSA. This CDR3 contains 16 residues. Trimming took off 7 bases at V and 6 bases at J, with 21 bases between the two ends.

This clonotype has just a few counts. This rearrangement joins TRBV6-2 or TRBV6-3 to TRBJ2-1; 11 positions match TRBD2. The CDR3 sequence is 16 residues long. Germline lookup yields CDR1 MNHEY and CDR2 SVGEGT. Germline trimming cut 4 bases from V and 3 bases from J; bases unmatched to any gene: 5. CDR3: CASSSPGTSGYNEQFF. For the CDR3, the DNA is TGTGCCAGCAGTTCCCCCGGGACTAGCGGCTACAATGAGCAGTTCTTC.

The chain joins TRBV7-2 to TRBJ2-5; tentatively, D is TRBD1 (5 bases). This CDR3 is built from 14 residues. Trimming took 3 bases from V and 4 from J, leaving 12 bases between them. Germline assignment: CDR1 SGHTA and CDR2 FQGNSA. The CDR3: CASSLGQKRETQYF. CDR3 sequence (DNA): TGTGCCAGCAGCTTGGGGCAGAAAAGAGAGACCCAGTACTTC.

The chain employs TRBV7-2 and TRBJ2-1; D possibly corresponds to TRBD2 (5 bases). Deletions cut 3 bases from V and 8 bases from J, with 11 bases between. CDR3 length equals 13 residues. From germline, CDR1 is SGHTA and CDR2 FQGNSA. The CDR3 DNA is TGTGCCAGCAGCTTCCCCGGGGTCCATGAGCAGTTCTTC. This translates into CASSFPGVHEQFF.